This passage covers 28 T cell receptor beta chains from one sample sequenced in a study of blood T cell dynamics during melanoma immunotherapy. TCRdb's table, derived via immunoSEQ multiplex PCR, lists solely in-frame clones and lacks some. The profile shows around 13,000 clones, about four fifths of them singletons. Time point defined: pre-treatment baseline. Sequencing used blood, obtained from a patient treated with checkpoint blockade. The origin of the receptors is a human donor with melanoma.

The J gene is TRBJ2-1, the V gene TRBV28; the match to TRBD2 covers 7 bases. Germline V lookup: CDR1 MDHEN, CDR2 SYDVKM. This CDR3 spans 16 amino acids. Losses at the gene ends were 3 bases for V and 5 bases for J; bases not matched to a gene: 10. This CDR3 is CASSLGGNGGHNEQFF. CDR3 nucleotides: TGTGCCAGCAGTTTGGGAGGGAACGGCGGGCACAATGAGCAGTTCTTC.

As for this clone: At one boundary the junction diverges from the germline segment, which might be a read error. This chain connects TRBV4-2 to TRBJ1-2, with TRBD1 identical over 10 bases. Germline loops: CDR1 LGHNA, CDR2 YNFKEQ. The CDR3 loop spans 13 amino acids. The CDR3 sequence: CASSQEGQGPTRF. The CDR3 DNA sequence: TGTGCCAGCAGCCAAGAGGGACAGGGGCCCACCCGTTTC.

The chain links TRBV30 to TRBJ1-6; 7 bases are shared with TRBD1. Germline loops: CDR1 GTSNPN, CDR2 SVGIG (reference sequence). This CDR3 spans 12 amino acids. The V segment lost 5 bases and the J segment 13 bases; nucleotides outside the gene matches: 8. DNA of the CDR3: TGTGCCTGGCCCTCCCCAGGGGGGCCCCTCCACTTT. Translating it yields CAWPSPGGPLHF.

The chain couples TRBV27 to TRBJ1-1, with a tentative D call TRBD1 (5 bases). Trimming removed 3 bases at V and 1 base at J, with 6 bases between. The CDR3 has 13 amino acids. CDR1 and CDR2 from the germline V gene are MNHEY and SMNVEV (reference sequence). CDR3 nucleotide sequence: TGTGCCAGCAGTTTCCAGGGGAACACTGAAGCTTTCTTT. This gives the protein CASSFQGNTEAFF.

This chain uses TRBV9 with TRBJ2-1; 11 nucleotides line up with TRBD2. The CDR3 has 16 residues. In germline, CDR1 is SGDLS, CDR2 YYNGEE. V lost 4 bases to trimming and J lost 6 bases; unmatched junction nucleotides: 9. The CDR3 region is CASSSGLAGLSNEQFF. The DNA for the CDR3 is TGTGCCAGCAGCTCCGGACTAGCGGGCCTATCCAATGAGCAGTTCTTC. Drawing the rest from reference TRBV9 and TRBJ2-1, the complete variable domain is DSGVTQTPKHLITATGQRVTLRCSPRSGDLSVYWYQQSLDQGLQFLIQYYNGEERAKGNILERFSAQQFPDLHSELNLSSLELGDSALYFCASSSGLAGLSNEQFFGPGTRLTVL.

This chain joins TRBV28 and TRBJ2-3; D not resolved. CDR3 length equals 14 residues. V lost 5 bases and J 1 base, leaving 10 bases between the germline ends. The germline V gene has CDR1 MDHEN and CDR2 SYDVKM. The CDR3 is CASSEGSRTDTQYF. The CDR3 nucleotides are TGTGCCAGCAGTGAAGGCAGTCGCACAGATACGCAGTATTTT.

The gene calls are TRBV5-5 and TRBJ1-1; 8 bases are shared with TRBD1. Unmatched junction bases numbered 6, after V lost 4 bases and J lost 4 bases. Germline V gene data show CDR1 as SGHKS and CDR2 as YYEKEE (reference sequence). The CDR3 has 14 residues. The CDR3 region is CASSLRQGITEAFF. The CDR3 DNA sequence: TGTGCCAGCAGCCTTAGACAGGGGATCACTGAAGCTTTCTTT.

CDR3 sequence: CASFSSYNEQFF. In DNA form, the CDR3 reads TGTGCCAGCTTCAGCTCCTACAATGAGCAGTTCTTC. This chain uses TRBV6-1 with TRBJ2-1, with D unclear. V shed 8 bases and J shed 0 bases, with 5 bases lying between them. In germline, CDR1 is MNHNS, CDR2 SASEGT. The CDR3 is 12 amino acids.

CDR3 nucleotide sequence: TGTGCCAGCAGATCGTCAGGGGCGGGCACTGAAGCTTTCTTT. Its protein is CASRSSGAGTEAFF. J is TRBJ1-1 and V is TRBV6-1; D might be TRBD1 (6 bases). Germline CDR1 MNHNS, CDR2 SASEGT. The CDR3 totals 14 residues. The ends were cut back, 6 bases at V and 4 bases at J, with 15 bases in the middle.

The chain recombines TRBV7-2 with TRBJ1-6; TRBD1 aligns across 7 bases. Germline trimming cut 1 base from V and 7 bases from J; bases unmatched to any gene: 4. Germline CDR1 reads SGHTA; CDR2 reads FQGNSA. This CDR3 region has 15 residues. CDR3 in amino acids: CASSLGPGGNSPLHF. The CDR3 DNA is TGTGCCAGCAGCTTAGGTCCAGGGGGAAATTCACCCCTCCACTTT.

This clone was seen a handful of times. V and J are TRBV6-1 and TRBJ1-2, with D perhaps TRBD1 (5 bases). CDR1 and CDR2 (germline): MNHNS, SASEGT. The V gene lost 0 bases and the J gene lost 8 bases, with 10 bases spanning the gap. CDR3 length: 13 residues. In DNA, the CDR3 is TGTGCCAGCAGTGAAGCGGGTGGGGGAGGCTACACCTTC. Its protein product is CASSEAGGGGYTF.

This sequence joins TRBV7-3 and TRBJ2-2; no clear D. Trimming removed 3 bases from V and 4 bases from J, with 12 bases in between. The length of the CDR3 is 15 residues. CDR1 SGHTA and CDR2 FQGTGA come from the germline V gene. The CDR3 loop reads CASSFDNWGTGELFF. DNA of the CDR3: TGTGCCAGCAGCTTTGATAACTGGGGCACCGGGGAGCTGTTTTTT.

This clone has only one observation. V usage is TRBV9 and J usage is TRBJ2-5, with D possibly being TRBD1 or TRBD2 (6 bases each). Trimming shortened V by 1 base and J by 5 bases, and 18 bases separated the two germline ends. CDR1 and CDR2 (germline): SGDLS, YYNGEE. CDR3 length: 16 amino acids. For the CDR3, the DNA is TGTGCCAGCAGCGTACCCATGGGGGGCGGGCTGGAGACCCAGTACTTC. This sequence encodes CASSVPMGGGLETQYF.

This clone was counted once. J is TRBJ1-4 and V is TRBV5-5; 7 nucleotides agree with TRBD1. Germline CDR1 reads SGHKS; CDR2 reads YYEKEE (reference sequence). CDR3 length equals 18 residues. The V and J ends lost 3 bases and 3 bases, in that order; junction bases with no gene match: 14. The CDR3 coding sequence is TGTGCCAGCAGCTCGGTTTGGACGGGTGGGACAGCTAATGAAAAACTGTTTTTT. Protein sequence: CASSSVWTGGTANEKLFF.

This clone was observed a handful of times. The chain uses TRBV19 and TRBJ1-3; D gene unclear. The germline CDR1 and CDR2 sequences are LNHDA and SQIVND (reference sequence). V shed 7 bases and J shed 0 bases, with 10 bases lying between them. This CDR3 is built from 14 residues. The CDR3 sequence is CASTVLSSGNTIYF. The CDR3 nucleotides read TGTGCCAGTACGGTTCTCAGCTCTGGAAACACCATATATTTT.

The chain employs TRBV5-8 and TRBJ2-3, with D hard to call. Between the trimmed V and J ends, which lost 2 bases and 1 base, there was a span of 8 bases. CDR3 size: 14 residues. Germline CDR1 SGHTS, CDR2 YDEGEE. The CDR3 nucleotides are TGTGCCAGCAGCTTTCAGCAACGCACAGATACGCAGTATTTT. It translates to CASSFQQRTDTQYF.

The V call is TRBV10-1, the J call TRBJ2-1, with 7 positions matching TRBD1. V was clipped by 5 bases and J by 12 bases; unmatched bases: 1. CDR3 length equals 10 residues. Germline CDR1 WNHNN, CDR2 SYGVQD (reference sequence). The CDR3 reads CASSSGGQFF. DNA for the CDR3: TGCGCCAGCAGTTCAGGGGGGCAGTTCTTC.

The chain links TRBV18 to TRBJ1-6; TRBD1 matches at 8 bases. This CDR3 is built from 16 residues. In germline, CDR1 is KGHSH, CDR2 LQKENI. V was pared by 3 bases and J by 6 bases, with 7 bases of the junction left unmatched. The CDR3 DNA reads TGTGCCAGCTCACCCCCAGGGGGCTCTTTTAATTCACCCCTCCACTTT. This codes for CASSPPGGSFNSPLHF.

This chain links TRBV6-5 with TRBJ2-7; 8 nucleotides align to TRBD1. This CDR3 has 14 residues. Germline CDR1 reads MNHEY; CDR2 reads SVGAGI. V shed 5 bases and J 4 bases; nucleotides not matched to a gene: 7. The CDR3 DNA follows: TGTGCCAGCAGTGCCACAGGGGGGAGGTACGAGCAGTACTTC. This gives the protein CASSATGGRYEQYF.

The rearrangement uses TRBV25-1 and TRBJ1-3; no clear D gene. V was trimmed by 3 bases and J by 0 bases, leaving 18 bases between them. CDR3 length equals 18 residues. CDR1 MGHDK and CDR2 SYGVNS come from the germline V gene. The CDR3 sequence is CASSDRHSRSSSGNTIYF. CDR3 DNA sequence: TGTGCCAGCAGTGATCGCCACAGCAGGTCGAGCTCTGGAAACACCATATATTTT. The whole variable domain, filled in from reference TRBV25-1 and TRBJ1-3, reads EADIYQTPRYLVIGTGKKITLECSQTMGHDKMYWYQQDPGMELHLIHYSYGVNSTEKGDLSSESTVSRIRTEHFPLTLESARPSHTSQYLCASSDRHSRSSSGNTIYFGEGSWLTVV.

The V and J genes are TRBV4-1 and TRBJ2-3; weak D call: TRBD2 (6 bases). The CDR3 extends over 15 amino acids. V was cut by 5 bases and J by 3 bases, with 15 bases left in between. Germline assignment: CDR1 MGHRA and CDR2 YSYEKL. For the CDR3, the DNA is TGCGCCAGCAGCGCTCTCCGGGACTTAACAGATACGCAGTATTTT. Residues: CASSALRDLTDTQYF.

The V and J genes are TRBV6-5 and TRBJ2-1, with D hard to call. The CDR3 is made up of 15 amino acids. Between the trimmed V and J ends, which lost 0 bases and 6 bases, there was a span of 12 bases. The germline CDR1 and CDR2 sequences are MNHEY and SVGAGI. CDR3 amino acids: CASSYSAGSRNEQFF. In DNA, the CDR3 is TGTGCCAGCAGTTACTCCGCAGGTAGCCGCAATGAGCAGTTCTTC.

The chain uses TRBV14 and TRBJ2-2; the D is unclear. Trimming took off 4 bases at V and 4 bases at J, with 10 bases between the two ends. The CDR3 extends over 14 amino acids. CDR1 is SGHDN and CDR2 is FVKESK in the germline V gene. The CDR3 region is CASSLRAFTGELFF. CDR3 DNA sequence: TGTGCCAGCAGCCTCCGGGCCTTCACCGGGGAGCTGTTTTTT.

CDR3 bases: TGTGCCAGCAGCCCCGGTGGGAGGACTAGCGGCCGCCGCGCCGAGCAGTACTTC. It is translated as CASSPGGRTSGRRAEQYF. The rearrangement uses TRBV9 and TRBJ2-7; 10 nucleotides align to TRBD2. CDR1 and CDR2 from the germline V gene are SGDLS and YYNGEE. Germline trimming cut 4 bases from V and 6 bases from J; bases unmatched to any gene: 19. The CDR3 consists of 18 residues.

Written as DNA, the CDR3 is TGTGCCAGCAGCCACGACGGAGGGGGCGACGAGCAGTACTTC. Its protein is CASSHDGGGDEQYF. The rearrangement joins TRBV9 to TRBJ2-7, with D possibly TRBD1 on 7 matching bases. The length of the CDR3 is 14 residues. V dropped 4 bases and J dropped 5 bases, with 16 bases sitting between them. From germline, CDR1 is SGDLS and CDR2 YYNGEE.

V gene TRBV11-2 combines with J gene TRBJ1-1; D gene ambiguous. The germline CDR1 and CDR2 sequences are SGHAT and FQNNGV. This CDR3 is built from 12 residues. Trimming took off 1 base at V and 14 bases at J, with 14 bases between the two ends. This chain's CDR3 is CASSLGGPTGFF. The CDR3, as DNA: TGTGCCAGCAGCTTAGGAGGCCCTACGGGGTTCTTT.

V is TRBV6-6 and J is TRBJ2-5; D gene uncertain. The length of the CDR3 is 11 residues. Trimming took off 6 bases at V and 7 bases at J, with 9 bases between the two ends. Germline CDR1 MNHNY, CDR2 SVGAGI (reference sequence). CDR3 bases: TGTGCCAGCAGAGACGTAGGGACCCAGTACTTC. Its translation is CASRDVGTQYF.

This clone occurred once. This chain uses TRBV5-6 with TRBJ2-3; 8 nucleotides agree with TRBD2. There are 16 residues in the CDR3. The V segment lost 4 bases and the J segment 3 bases; nucleotides outside the gene matches: 10. The germline V gene encodes CDR1 SGHDT and CDR2 YYEEEE. The CDR3 loop is CASSRSGLGFTDTQYF. CDR3 in DNA: TGTGCCAGCAGCCGATCGGGACTAGGGTTTACAGATACGCAGTATTTT.